The sequence of this T cell receptor beta chain was determined in a study of T cell responses to AZD1222 COVID-19 vaccine. Study conclusions and caveats: When two AZD1222 doses had been given, Spike-specific TCR breadth and depth rose. In the spike-specific TCR repertoire, nearly half reportedly target unmutated variant regions. It should be noted that donors were predominantly white British and more often female, and clonal diversity was possibly underestimated. Vaccine-related CD4 TCRs covered spike, predominating at 160-218 and 743-854.

Measured with immunoSEQ multiplex PCR; TCRdb has only the in-frame clones, and not every one. The repertoire holds fewer than 130,000 clones, with approximately 92% as singletons. The CDR3 is 14 amino acids. The germline gives CDR1 LGHDT, CDR2 YNNKEL (reference sequence). The V end was cut by 4 bases, the J end by 2 bases, with 12 bases between. About this clone: Its antigen is not identified.

Material: peripheral blood, obtained 28 days after the second AZD1222 dose. The rearrangement uses TRBV3-1 (or the pseudogene TRBV3-2) and TRBJ2-7; weak D call: TRBD1 (5 bases). This TCR was recovered from an adult who received the AZD1222 COVID-19 vaccine. CDR3 sequence (DNA): TGTGCCAGCAGCCCAGAACGGACACCCTACGAGCAGTACTTC. This sequence encodes CASSPERTPYEQYF.